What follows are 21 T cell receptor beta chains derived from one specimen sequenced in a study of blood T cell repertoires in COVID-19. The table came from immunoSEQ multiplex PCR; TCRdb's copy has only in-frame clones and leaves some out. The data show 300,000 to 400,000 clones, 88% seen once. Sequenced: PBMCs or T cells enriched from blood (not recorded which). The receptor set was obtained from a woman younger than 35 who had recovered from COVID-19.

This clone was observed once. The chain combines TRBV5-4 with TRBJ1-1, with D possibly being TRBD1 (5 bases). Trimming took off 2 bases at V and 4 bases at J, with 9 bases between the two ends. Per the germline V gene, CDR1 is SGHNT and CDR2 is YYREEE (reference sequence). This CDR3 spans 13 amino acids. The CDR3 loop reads CASSFAGGTEAFF. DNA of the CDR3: TGTGCCAGCAGCTTTGCGGGGGGCACTGAAGCTTTCTTT. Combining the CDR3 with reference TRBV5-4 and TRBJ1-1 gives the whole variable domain ETGVTQSPTHLIKTRGQQVTLRCSSQSGHNTVSWYQQALGQGPQFIFQYYREEENGRGNFPPRFSGLQFPNYSSELNVNALELDDSALYLCASSFAGGTEAFFGQGTRLTVV.

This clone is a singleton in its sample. DNA for the CDR3: TGCGCCAGCAGCCCGGACAGGGTGGGCACAGATACGCAGTATTTT. Residues: CASSPDRVGTDTQYF. The chain carries TRBV5-1 and TRBJ2-3, with 8 bases fitting TRBD1. The CDR3 consists of 15 residues. With 4 bases clipped from V and 1 base from J, the junction kept 5 bases outside the gene matches. Germline V gene lookup returns CDR1 SGHRS and CDR2 YFSETQ.

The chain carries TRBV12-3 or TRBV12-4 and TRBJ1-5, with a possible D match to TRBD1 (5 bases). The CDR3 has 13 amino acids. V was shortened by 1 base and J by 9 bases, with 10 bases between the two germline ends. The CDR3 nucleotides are TGTGCCAGCAGTTTAGTCGGGGGAGGGCCCCAGCATTTT. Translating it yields CASSLVGGGPQHF.

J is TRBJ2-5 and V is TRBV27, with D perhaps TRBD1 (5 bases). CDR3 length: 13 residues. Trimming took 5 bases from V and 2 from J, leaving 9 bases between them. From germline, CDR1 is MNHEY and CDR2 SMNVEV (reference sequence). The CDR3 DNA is TGTGCCAGCAGTCTACAGGTTCAAGAGACCCAGTACTTC. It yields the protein CASSLQVQETQYF.

CDR3 in amino acids: CASSLVLGLAGGHETQYF. DNA of the CDR3: TGTGCCAGCAGCTTGGTCCTGGGACTAGCGGGGGGGCATGAGACCCAGTACTTC. J is TRBJ2-5 and V is TRBV7-2; 16 bases are shared with TRBD2. Germline-derived CDR1 and CDR2 are SGHTA and FQGNSA. Trimming took 3 bases from V and 5 from J; bases not matched to a gene: 9. The CDR3 runs 18 residues.

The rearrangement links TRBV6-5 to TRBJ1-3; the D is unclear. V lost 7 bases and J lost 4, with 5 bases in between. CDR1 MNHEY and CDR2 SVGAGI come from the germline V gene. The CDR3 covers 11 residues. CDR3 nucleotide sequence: TGTGCCAGCATGCGGGGAAACACCATATATTTT. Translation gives CASMRGNTIYF.

The CDR3 sequence is CASSDPRFTGELFF. Written as DNA, the CDR3 is TGTGCCAGCAGTGACCCCAGATTCACCGGGGAGCTGTTTTTT. The gene calls are TRBV2 and TRBJ2-2; D not resolved. The CDR3 loop spans 14 amino acids. The germline V gene encodes CDR1 SNHLY and CDR2 FYNNEI. V was shortened by 3 bases and J by 4 bases, with 9 bases between the two germline ends.

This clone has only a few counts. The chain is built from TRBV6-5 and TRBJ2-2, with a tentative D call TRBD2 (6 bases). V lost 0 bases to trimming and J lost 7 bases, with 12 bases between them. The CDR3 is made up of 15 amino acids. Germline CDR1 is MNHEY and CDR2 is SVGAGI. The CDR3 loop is CASSYSAGRIGELFF. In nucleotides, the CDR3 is TGTGCCAGCAGTTACTCGGCAGGGAGGATCGGGGAGCTGTTTTTT.

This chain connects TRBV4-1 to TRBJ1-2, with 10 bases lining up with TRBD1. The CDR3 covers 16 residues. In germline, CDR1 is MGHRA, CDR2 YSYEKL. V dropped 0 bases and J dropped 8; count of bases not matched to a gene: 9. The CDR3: CASSQDWTGGVVGYTF. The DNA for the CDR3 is TGCGCCAGCAGCCAAGATTGGACAGGGGGAGTGGTCGGCTACACCTTC.

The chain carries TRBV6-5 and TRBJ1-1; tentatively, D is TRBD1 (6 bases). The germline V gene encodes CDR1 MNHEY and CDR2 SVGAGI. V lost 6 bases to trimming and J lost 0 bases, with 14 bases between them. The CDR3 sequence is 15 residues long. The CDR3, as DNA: TGTGCCAGCAGGCGGGGGACAAAACTGAACACTGAAGCTTTCTTT. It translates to CASRRGTKLNTEAFF.

CDR3 residues: CASSLNSPPTDTQYF. The CDR3 DNA reads as TGTGCCAGCAGCCTTAATTCTCCCCCCACAGATACGCAGTATTTT. The rearrangement joins TRBV7-3 to TRBJ2-3, with D unresolved. Trimming pared 5 bases from V and 2 bases from J, leaving 14 bases between. CDR3 length equals 15 residues. The germline CDR1 and CDR2 sequences are SGHTA and FQGTGA.

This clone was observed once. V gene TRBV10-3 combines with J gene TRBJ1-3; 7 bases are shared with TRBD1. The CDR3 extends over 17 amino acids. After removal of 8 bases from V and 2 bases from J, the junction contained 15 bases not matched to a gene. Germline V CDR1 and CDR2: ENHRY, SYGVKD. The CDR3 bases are TGTGCCATCTTGTATGACAGGGAACACGGCGCTGGAAACACCATATATTTT. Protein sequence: CAILYDREHGAGNTIYF.

The CDR3 sequence is CASSWTAEETQYF. The DNA of the CDR3 is TGCGCCAGCAGCTGGACAGCGGAAGAGACCCAGTACTTC. The chain has TRBV5-1 and TRBJ2-5; possible D gene TRBD1, 6 bases. Germline V gene lookup returns CDR1 SGHRS and CDR2 YFSETQ. V lost 3 bases and J lost 3, with 9 bases in between. The CDR3 contains 13 residues.

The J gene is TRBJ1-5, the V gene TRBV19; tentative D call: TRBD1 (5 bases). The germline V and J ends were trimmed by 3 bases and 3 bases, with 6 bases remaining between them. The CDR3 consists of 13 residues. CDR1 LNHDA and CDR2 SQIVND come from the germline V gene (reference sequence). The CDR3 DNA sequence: TGTGCCAGTAGTATGACAGCCAATCAGCCCCAGCATTTT. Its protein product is CASSMTANQPQHF.

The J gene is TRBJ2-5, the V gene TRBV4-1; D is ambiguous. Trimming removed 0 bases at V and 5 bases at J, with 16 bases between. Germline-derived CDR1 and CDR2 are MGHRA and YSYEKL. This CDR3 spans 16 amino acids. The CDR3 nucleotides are TGCGCCAGCAGCCAAGATATCGAGGTTCATCAGGAGACCCAGTACTTC. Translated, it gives CASSQDIEVHQETQYF.

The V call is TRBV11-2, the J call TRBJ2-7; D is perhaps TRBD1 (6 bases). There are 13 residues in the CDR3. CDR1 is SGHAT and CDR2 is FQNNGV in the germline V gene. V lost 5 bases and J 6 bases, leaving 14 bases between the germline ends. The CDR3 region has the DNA TGTGCCAGCAGCCCCGAGGGGGAGCGCGAGCAGTACTTC. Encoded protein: CASSPEGEREQYF.

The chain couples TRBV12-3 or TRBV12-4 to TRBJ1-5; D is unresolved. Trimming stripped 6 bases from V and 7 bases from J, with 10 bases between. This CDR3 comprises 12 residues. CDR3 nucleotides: TGTGCCAGCAGAGACCCGGGGCAGCCCCAGCATTTT. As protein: CASRDPGQPQHF.

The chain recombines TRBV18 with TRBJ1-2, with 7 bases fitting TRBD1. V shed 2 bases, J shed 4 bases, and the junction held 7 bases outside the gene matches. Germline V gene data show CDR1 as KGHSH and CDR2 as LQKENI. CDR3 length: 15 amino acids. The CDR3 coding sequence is TGTGCCAGCTCACCAAGCGGGGGGGACAGCTATGGCTACACCTTC. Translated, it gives CASSPSGGDSYGYTF.

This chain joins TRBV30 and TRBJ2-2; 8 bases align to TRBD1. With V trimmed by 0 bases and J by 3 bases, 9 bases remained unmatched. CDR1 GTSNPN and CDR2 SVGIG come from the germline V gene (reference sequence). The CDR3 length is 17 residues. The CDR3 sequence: CAWSVRWSGGDTGELFF. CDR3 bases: TGTGCCTGGAGTGTACGGTGGTCAGGGGGCGACACCGGGGAGCTGTTTTTT.

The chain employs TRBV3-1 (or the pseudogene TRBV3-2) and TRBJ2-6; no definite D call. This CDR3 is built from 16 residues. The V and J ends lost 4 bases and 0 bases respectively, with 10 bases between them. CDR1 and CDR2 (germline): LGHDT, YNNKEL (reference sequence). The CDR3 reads CASSLLTDSGANVLTF. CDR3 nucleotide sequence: TGTGCCAGCAGCCTACTTACAGACTCTGGGGCCAACGTCCTGACTTTC.

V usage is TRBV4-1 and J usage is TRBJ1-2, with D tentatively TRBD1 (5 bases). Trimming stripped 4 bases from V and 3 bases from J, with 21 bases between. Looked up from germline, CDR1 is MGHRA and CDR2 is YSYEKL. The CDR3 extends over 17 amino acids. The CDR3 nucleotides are TGCGCCAGCAGCCGTGTCCCCGGAGGGGAGGGAGACTATGGCTACACCTTC. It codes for CASSRVPGGEGDYGYTF.